This T cell receptor (beta chain) derives from a study of blood T cells in healthy people across ages. Study overall: Template switching recovered approximately one barcoded beta molecule for every two T cells. General observations from the study: As naive T cell percentage varied, TCR beta diversity correlated strongly with it. Roughly linearly, TCR beta diversity per million T cells fell as age increased.

V lost 0 bases to trimming and J lost 5 bases, with 16 bases between them. Germline lookup yields CDR1 DFQATT and CDR2 SNEGSKA (reference sequence). The CDR3 sequence is 15 residues long. A note on this clonotype: Its antigen is not known.

Every sample had a minimum of 6 million PBMCs isolated. Alongside a J-beta primer mix, a sample-barcoded 5' primer served in a second PCR lasting about 7 to 11 cycles. Using its own MiXCR run on the 5' RACE reads, TCRdb lists one record per CDR3 protein. The data hold roughly 1,500,000 distinct CDR3 sequences, with about 35% observed a single time. The sequence was obtained from a woman aged 25 to 39 in good health. Sequenced sample: blood. The chain combines TRBV20-1 with TRBJ1-2, with D possibly being TRBD1 (5 bases). CDR3 bases: TGCAGTGCTAGAGAGATCCCGGGAGGGGATTATGGCTACACCTTC. It specifies CSAREIPGGDYGYTF.